A single sample is the source of the 29 T cell receptor beta chains below, sequenced in a study of T cell responses to AZD1222 COVID-19 vaccine. Only in-frame clones appear in the TCRdb table, and some are missing; sequencing was by immunoSEQ multiplex PCR. The profile shows 250,000 to 300,000 clones, about 94% of them singletons. Sequenced here: peripheral blood, sampled 28 days after the second AZD1222 dose. The receptors shown here come from an adult who received the AZD1222 COVID-19 vaccine.

The CDR3 spells CASSSGQSPEQYF. CDR3 DNA sequence: TGTGCCAGCAGTTCGGGACAGTCACCCGAGCAGTACTTC. The rearrangement joins TRBV28 to TRBJ2-7; 7 bases line up with TRBD1. Germline V gene lookup returns CDR1 MDHEN and CDR2 SYDVKM. The CDR3 consists of 13 residues. V trimming: 4 bases; J trimming: 6 bases; junction bases outside the gene matches: 6.

This clone was counted only a few times. The chain combines TRBV28 with TRBJ2-1; D possibly corresponds to TRBD2 (6 bases). Looked up from germline, CDR1 is MDHEN and CDR2 is SYDVKM. CDR3 size: 16 residues. With 7 bases removed from V and 3 bases from J, the gap between germline ends came to 19 bases. The CDR3 spells CASINGGVANYNEQFF. CDR3 DNA sequence: TGTGCCAGCATAAACGGCGGGGTCGCCAACTACAATGAGCAGTTCTTC. The full variable domain, completed using reference TRBV28 and TRBJ2-1, is DVKVTQSSRYLVKRTGEKVFLECVQDMDHENMFWYRQDPGLGLRLIYFSYDVKMKEKGDIPEGYSVSREKKERFSLILESASTNQTSMYLCASINGGVANYNEQFFGPGTRLTVL.

The J gene is TRBJ1-1, the V gene TRBV7-9; TRBD1 might be the D (6 bases). The germline V gene has CDR1 SEHNR and CDR2 FQNEAQ (reference sequence). The germline V and J ends were trimmed by 5 bases and 2 bases, with 9 bases remaining between them. The length of the CDR3 is 13 residues. The CDR3 sequence is CASSGQQNTEAFF. As DNA, the CDR3 is TGTGCCAGCAGCGGACAGCAAAACACTGAAGCTTTCTTT.

The chain is built from TRBV30 and TRBJ1-6; 10 bases are a match to TRBD1. V trimming: 5 bases; J trimming: 9 bases; junction bases outside the gene matches: 7. The CDR3 length is 14 residues. Looked up from germline, CDR1 is GTSNPN and CDR2 is SVGIG (reference sequence). CDR3 sequence reads: CAWSQTGGVSPLHF. The CDR3 region has the DNA TGTGCCTGGTCTCAGACAGGGGGCGTTTCACCCCTCCACTTT.

The chain has TRBV6-5 and TRBJ2-5, with 10 positions matching TRBD2. The germline V gene encodes CDR1 MNHEY and CDR2 SVGAGI. The length of the CDR3 is 14 residues. The junction had 5 bases not matched to a gene; V was cut back by 6 bases and J by 4 bases. CDR3: CASRERGGRETQYF. For the CDR3, the DNA is TGTGCCAGCAGGGAGCGGGGGGGCAGAGAGACCCAGTACTTC.

This clone has just one count. The chain is built from TRBV20-1 and TRBJ1-6; 8 nucleotides align to TRBD1. CDR1 is DFQATT, CDR2 SNEGSKA, per germline (reference sequence). V trimming: 3 bases; J trimming: 4 bases; junction bases outside the gene matches: 5. The CDR3 extends over 15 amino acids. The CDR3 here is CSASVQGDYNSPLHF. The CDR3 nucleotides read TGCAGTGCTAGTGTACAGGGGGATTATAATTCACCCCTCCACTTT.

V gene TRBV18 combines with J gene TRBJ1-1, with 7 bases identical to TRBD1. The trim removed 6 bases at V and 0 bases at J, leaving 4 bases unmatched. The CDR3 loop spans 14 amino acids. The germline V gene encodes CDR1 KGHSH and CDR2 LQKENI. The CDR3 coding sequence is TGTGCCAGCTCGCATACAGGGGTGAACACTGAAGCTTTCTTT. Amino acid sequence: CASSHTGVNTEAFF.

This CDR3 reads CASSIAGKAGNTIYF. The CDR3 DNA sequence: TGTGCCAGTAGTATAGCAGGGAAAGCTGGAAACACCATATATTTT. The rearrangement links TRBV19 to TRBJ1-3; D possibly corresponds to TRBD1 (5 bases). Germline V CDR1 and CDR2: LNHDA, SQIVND (reference sequence). This CDR3 is built from 15 residues. V was cut by 1 base and J by 2 bases, with 9 bases left in between.

The chain carries TRBV2 and TRBJ1-6, with D tentatively TRBD1 (5 bases). Germline V CDR1 and CDR2: SNHLY, FYNNEI. Trimming left V 8 bases short and J 14 bases short, with 16 bases between. This CDR3 region has 12 residues. CDR3 nucleotides: TGTGCCAGCCAAAGGGGCCCTCAAGCCCTCCACTTT. Its protein is CASQRGPQALHF.

This chain uses TRBV5-1 with TRBJ1-2; D unresolved. Trimming stripped 0 bases from V and 1 base from J, with 10 bases between. The CDR3 length is 15 residues. CDR1 is SGHRS, CDR2 YFSETQ, per germline. The CDR3 sequence: CASSLVRGGNYGYTF. CDR3 DNA: TGCGCCAGCAGCTTGGTCCGGGGAGGTAACTATGGCTACACCTTC.

CDR3 loop: CASSRTGGNNQPQHF. CDR3 in DNA: TGTGCCAGCAGTCGGACAGGGGGAAACAATCAGCCCCAGCATTTT. This sequence joins TRBV6-6 and TRBJ1-5; the match to TRBD1 covers 10 bases. Germline-derived CDR1 and CDR2 are MNHNY and SVGAGI (reference sequence). The length of the CDR3 is 15 residues. Losses at the gene ends were 5 bases for V and 3 bases for J; bases not matched to a gene: 4.

This clone has just one count. The gene calls are TRBV12-3 or TRBV12-4 and TRBJ2-2; D is ambiguous. Trimming stripped 3 bases from V and 8 bases from J, with 10 bases between. The CDR3 consists of 13 residues. CDR3 DNA sequence: TGTGCCAGCAGTTTTTCACCTAGGGGGGAGCTGTTTTTT. Translating it yields CASSFSPRGELFF.

This clone has just a few counts. V and J are TRBV27 and TRBJ2-7, with D perhaps matching TRBD2 (5 bases). CDR3 length equals 15 residues. V was pared by 6 bases and J by 9 bases, with 24 bases between. Germline V gene sequence: CDR1 MNHEY, CDR2 SMNVEV (reference sequence). The CDR3 sequence: CASSLRTGLLLGQYF. The CDR3 DNA follows: TGTGCCAGCAGCCTTAGGACCGGACTTTTATTGGGGCAGTACTTC.

CDR3 in amino acids: CASSYFSTSGFQLGELFF. The CDR3 DNA reads as TGCGCCAGCAGCTACTTCTCGACTAGCGGGTTCCAGTTAGGGGAGCTGTTTTTT. The rearrangement links TRBV5-1 to TRBJ2-2; 10 bases are a match to TRBD2. The V segment lost 3 bases and the J segment 8 bases; nucleotides outside the gene matches: 16. Germline lookup yields CDR1 SGHRS and CDR2 YFSETQ. The CDR3 runs 18 residues.

The chain carries TRBV7-3 and TRBJ2-1; 15 bases are shared with TRBD2. This CDR3 has 15 amino acids. Germline trimming cut 4 bases from V and 15 bases from J; bases unmatched to any gene: 10. Per germline, CDR1 SGHTA and CDR2 FQGTGA. CDR3 nucleotide sequence: TGTGCCAGCAGCTCAACAGGGACTAGCGGGGGGCCCTTGTTCTTC. Translation: CASSSTGTSGGPLFF.

This chain's CDR3 is CASSQDLASTDTQYF. The CDR3 nucleotides are TGTGCCAGCAGCCAAGATCTCGCTAGCACAGATACGCAGTATTTT. The chain couples TRBV4-2 to TRBJ2-3, with D unclear. The V end lost 0 bases, the J end lost 0 bases, and 7 bases lay between the germline ends. The length of the CDR3 is 15 residues. Germline V gene sequence: CDR1 LGHNA, CDR2 YNFKEQ.

This chain joins TRBV6-5 and TRBJ1-1; D remains ambiguous. The V gene's germline CDR1 is MNHEY and CDR2 SVGAGI. V was shortened by 5 bases and J by 3 bases, with 13 bases between the two germline ends. The CDR3 runs 14 residues. The CDR3 nucleotides are TGTGCCAGCAGTCCCGACATTCGGGACACTGAAGCTTTCTTT. Its protein product is CASSPDIRDTEAFF.

The V and J genes are TRBV27 and TRBJ1-6; 7 nucleotides line up with TRBD1. Germline assignment: CDR1 MNHEY and CDR2 SMNVEV (reference sequence). The CDR3 is 13 residues long. J was trimmed by 10 bases and V by 5 bases; bases with no gene match: 5. The CDR3 DNA sequence: TGTGCCAGCAGTACACAGGGGAACTCACCCCTCCACTTT. Its translation: CASSTQGNSPLHF.

With respect to this clone: Additional DNA sequences in this sample encode the identical CDR3. The chain combines TRBV30 with TRBJ2-7; no clear D. Trimming removed 1 base from V and 1 base from J, with 5 bases in between. The CDR3 is 12 amino acids. Germline values: CDR1 GTSNPN, CDR2 SVGIG (reference sequence). The CDR3 nucleotides are TGTGCCTGGAGTGGCGGTTCCTACGAGCAGTACTTC. Protein: CAWSGGSYEQYF.

The rearrangement links TRBV7-6 to TRBJ1-5; a weak D match, TRBD1 (5 bases). Trimming stripped 5 bases from V and 4 bases from J, with 15 bases between. CDR3 size: 15 residues. The germline V gene encodes CDR1 SGHVS and CDR2 FNYEAQ. The DNA of the CDR3 is TGTGCCAGCAGCCCCTCCGGGACGTTGAATCAGCCCCAGCATTTT. Translated, it gives CASSPSGTLNQPQHF.

The chain carries TRBV7-8 and TRBJ1-5, with 8 bases aligning to TRBD1. The CDR3 runs to 15 residues. V trimming: 1 base; J trimming: 1 base; junction bases outside the gene matches: 0. Germline CDR1 reads SGHVS; CDR2 reads FQNEAQ. CDR3 coding DNA: TGTGCCAGCAGCTTAGGGACAGGGAGCAATCAGCCCCAGCATTTT. It specifies CASSLGTGSNQPQHF.

The CDR3 DNA sequence: TGCGCCAGCAGCAAGCCCGGCGCGGGATTTGGCGGGGAGCTGTTTTTT. Its protein is CASSKPGAGFGGELFF. The V gene is TRBV5-1, the J gene TRBJ2-2; D is possibly TRBD2 (6 bases). Trimming took 4 bases from V and 7 from J, leaving 20 bases between them. The CDR3 extends over 16 amino acids. CDR1 is SGHRS and CDR2 is YFSETQ in the germline V gene.

The chain has TRBV19 and TRBJ2-7; tentatively, D is TRBD1 or TRBD2 (5 bases each). The CDR3 is 12 residues long. V lost 6 bases to trimming and J lost 3 bases, with 9 bases between them. The germline CDR1 and CDR2 sequences are LNHDA and SQIVND (reference sequence). CDR3 amino acids: CASSEGRYEQYF. The CDR3 DNA sequence: TGTGCCAGTAGCGAGGGACGCTACGAGCAGTACTTC.

This chain uses TRBV5-1 with TRBJ2-5; D possibly corresponds to TRBD2 (6 bases). The germline V gene encodes CDR1 SGHRS and CDR2 YFSETQ. CDR3 length equals 14 residues. Trimming shortened V by 2 bases and J by 4 bases, and 12 bases separated the two germline ends. The CDR3 loop reads CASSFALEGETQYF. DNA of the CDR3: TGCGCCAGCAGCTTTGCTCTGGAGGGAGAGACCCAGTACTTC.

The chain couples TRBV24-1 to TRBJ2-3; a possible D gene is TRBD2 (5 bases). Trimming stripped 5 bases from V and 0 bases from J, with 11 bases between. The germline V gene encodes CDR1 KGHDR and CDR2 SFDVKD. The CDR3 runs 15 residues. CDR3 DNA sequence: TGTGCCACCAGTGGGAGGCAGATAAGCACAGATACGCAGTATTTT. Translation gives CATSGRQISTDTQYF.

This sequence joins TRBV18 and TRBJ1-5, with a tentative D call TRBD1 (6 bases). The germline V gene encodes CDR1 KGHSH and CDR2 LQKENI. This CDR3 has 15 residues. Between the trimmed V and J ends, which lost 6 bases and 10 bases, there was a span of 22 bases. The CDR3 DNA is TGTGCCAGCTCCACCGGGGAACAGGGCCTAATCCCCCAGCATTTT. Amino acid sequence: CASSTGEQGLIPQHF.

V usage is TRBV7-2 and J usage is TRBJ1-2, with TRBD1 matching over 8 bases. The J segment lost 6 bases and the V segment lost 7 bases, leaving 7 bases of the junction unmatched. The CDR3 consists of 13 residues. The germline V gene encodes CDR1 SGHTA and CDR2 FQGNSA. For the CDR3, the DNA is TGTGCCAGCAAGGGAGACAGGGGCCATGGCTACACCTTC. Translated: CASKGDRGHGYTF.

This chain's CDR3 is CATNDSPHQPQHF. The DNA for the CDR3 is TGTGCCACCAACGACAGCCCCCATCAGCCCCAGCATTTT. This chain links TRBV6-5 with TRBJ1-5, with a tentative D call TRBD1 (5 bases). Germline loops: CDR1 MNHEY, CDR2 SVGAGI. The CDR3 spans 13 residues. The V and J ends lost 10 bases and 5 bases respectively, with 15 bases between them.

V is TRBV28 and J is TRBJ2-7; tentatively, D is TRBD1 (6 bases). Per the germline V gene, CDR1 is MDHEN and CDR2 is SYDVKM. V was pared by 3 bases and J by 3 bases, with 12 bases between. The CDR3 is made up of 14 amino acids. CDR3 protein: CASSLDMGHYEQYF. DNA of the CDR3: TGTGCCAGCAGTTTGGACATGGGACACTACGAGCAGTACTTC.